The next 26 T cell receptor beta chains were all read from a single sample in a study of T cells in Graves' hyperthyroidism and ophthalmopathy. Amplification yielded TCR beta CDR3 regions, with RNA transcripts as the source. The HTBI primer set was used in a first-round RT-PCR of the TCR CDR3. One entry per CDR3 protein results from TCRdb running MiXCR on the multiplex PCR reads. The sample includes around 760,000 distinct CDR3 sequences, 30% to 40% of them seen just once. Sequencing input: blood. Source of these receptors: a middle-aged woman with Graves' hyperthyroidism.

This clonotype was counted ten times or more. The CDR3 loop is CASSLGGHLSSYEQYF. In DNA, the CDR3 is TGTGCCAGCAGCCTCGGGGGACACCTGAGCTCCTACGAGCAGTACTTC. The J gene is TRBJ2-7, the V gene TRBV7-9; D might be TRBD1 or TRBD2, each matching 6 bases. Germline CDR1 SEHNR, CDR2 FQNEAQ (reference sequence). This CDR3 spans 16 amino acids. V lost 5 bases, J lost 0 bases, and 17 bases lay in between. Full variable domain (rest looked up from reference TRBV7-9 and TRBJ2-7): DTGVSQNPRHKITKRGQNVTFRCDPISEHNRLYWYRQTLGQGPEFLTYFQNEAQLEKSRLLSDRFSAERPKGSFSTLEIQRTEQGDSAMYLCASSLGGHLSSYEQYFGPGTRLTVT.

The chain is built from TRBV19 and TRBJ1-1, with TRBD1 as a possible D gene (6 bases). From germline, CDR1 is LNHDA and CDR2 SQIVND (reference sequence). This CDR3 comprises 16 residues. V lost 9 bases to trimming and J lost 5 bases, with 25 bases between them. The CDR3 DNA sequence: TGTGCCAGCAGGCCCCAACAGGGAACGGGGTGGACTGAAGCTTTCTTT. Translation: CASRPQQGTGWTEAFF.

This clonotype was detected only a few times. One end of the junction is discordant with germline, which a read error may explain. J is TRBJ1-1 and V is TRBV10-3; 9 bases are shared with TRBD1. Germline values: CDR1 ENHRY, CDR2 SYGVKD. The CDR3 loop spans 17 amino acids. The CDR3 sequence is CASSYTHTGGKNTEAFF. CDR3 DNA sequence: TGTGCCAGCAGTTACACACACACAGGGGGCAAGAACACTGAAGCTTTCTTT.

Concerning this clonotype: It may be a read error: a sequence one base away is much more abundant. The rearrangement joins TRBV9 to TRBJ1-1; a weak D match, TRBD1 (5 bases). CDR1 is SGDLS, CDR2 YYNGEE, per germline. This CDR3 spans 13 amino acids. Deletions cut 5 bases from V and 6 bases from J, with 14 bases between. The DNA of the CDR3 is TGTGCCAGCAGTCTCAGGGCCGGGCCTGAAGCTTTCTTT. This sequence encodes CASSLRAGPEAFF. The complete variable domain, with remaining parts taken from reference TRBV9 and TRBJ1-1, reads DSGVTQTPKHLITATGQRVTLRCSPRSGDLSVYWYQQSLDQGLQFLIQYYNGEERAKGNILERFSAQQFPDLHSELNLSSLELGDSALYFCASSLRAGPEAFFGQGTRLTVV.

The chain carries TRBV15 and TRBJ1-1, with 7 bases that match TRBD1. This CDR3 comprises 15 residues. Per the germline V gene, CDR1 is LNHNV and CDR2 is YYDKDF (reference sequence). J lost 6 bases, V lost 0 bases, and 7 bases had no gene match. The CDR3 protein is CATSRDVSGGAEAFF. Written as DNA, the CDR3 is TGTGCCACCAGCAGAGATGTTTCAGGGGGGGCTGAAGCTTTCTTT.

In its sample, this clonotype was seen many times. The chain joins TRBV7-2 to TRBJ2-5, with 10 positions matching TRBD2. Germline CDR1 reads SGHTA; CDR2 reads FQGNSA. There are 16 residues in the CDR3. V shed 1 base and J 5 bases; nucleotides not matched to a gene: 7. The CDR3 here is CASSLVLAGVLETQYF. CDR3 bases: TGTGCCAGCAGCTTAGTCCTAGCGGGGGTCCTGGAGACCCAGTACTTC.

There are many counts of this clonotype. V gene TRBV13 combines with J gene TRBJ1-6; D is unclear. Per the germline V gene, CDR1 is PRHDT and CDR2 is FYEKMQ (reference sequence). V lost 2 bases and J 7 bases, leaving 12 bases between the germline ends. CDR3 length: 15 residues. The CDR3 loop is CASSLSGLRNSPLHF. The CDR3 DNA is TGTGCCAGCAGCTTAAGTGGCCTCAGGAATTCACCCCTCCACTTT.

This chain joins TRBV7-9 and TRBJ2-7, with D unclear. The CDR3 is made up of 13 amino acids. V shed 6 bases and J shed 2 bases, with 11 bases lying between them. Germline V lookup: CDR1 SEHNR, CDR2 FQNEAQ (reference sequence). CDR3 bases: TGTGCCAGCAGTTATCGCTCTCCCTACGAGCAGTACTTC. Protein product: CASSYRSPYEQYF.

This clonotype was counted only a few times. At one of its ends the junction is not consistent with the germline gene, which may arise from a read error. This chain links TRBV10-3 with TRBJ1-4; D ambiguous. Germline V CDR1 and CDR2: ENHRY, SYGVKD. The CDR3 is made up of 15 amino acids. In DNA, the CDR3 is TGTGCCAGCAGTCAAGTCGGACTGATTAATGAAAAACTGTTTTTT. It yields the protein CASSQVGLINEKLFF.

This clonotype was seen repeatedly, ten times or more. The rearrangement uses TRBV9 and TRBJ2-7; D perhaps matches TRBD1 (6 bases). CDR1 SGDLS and CDR2 YYNGEE come from the germline V gene. Trimming stripped 3 bases from V and 0 bases from J, with 10 bases between. The CDR3 has 14 residues. The CDR3 region is CASSATGNSYEQYF. In DNA form, the CDR3 reads TGTGCCAGCAGCGCCACAGGGAACTCCTACGAGCAGTACTTC.

This clonotype appeared many times. The chain carries TRBV7-2 and TRBJ1-5; no reliable D call. The CDR3 is made up of 15 amino acids. V was clipped by 5 bases and J by 5 bases, with 16 bases between them. Germline V CDR1 and CDR2: SGHTA, FQGNSA. CDR3 sequence (DNA): TGTGCCAGCAGCCCGCAGCGTGGGTTCTATCAGCCCCAGCATTTT. Its translation is CASSPQRGFYQPQHF. The variable domain in full, with the rest retrieved from reference TRBV7-2 and TRBJ1-5, is GAGVSQSPSNKVTEKGKDVELRCDPISGHTALYWYRQSLGQGLEFLIYFQGNSAPDKSGLPSDRFSAERTGGSVSTLTIQRTQQEDSAVYLCASSPQRGFYQPQHFGDGTRLSIL.

This clonotype was counted a few times. V is TRBV12-3 or TRBV12-4 and J is TRBJ2-5, with 12 nucleotides matching TRBD2. V was clipped by 6 bases and J by 3 bases; unmatched bases: 5. The CDR3 runs 15 residues. The CDR3: CASRERLAGEETQYF. CDR3 nucleotides: TGTGCCAGCAGAGAGCGACTAGCGGGGGAAGAGACCCAGTACTTC.

This clonotype was counted at least ten times. The rearrangement uses TRBV19 and TRBJ2-5, with 7 bases lining up with TRBD1. This CDR3 is 15 amino acids long. V was pared by 5 bases and J by 5 bases, with 11 bases of the junction left unmatched. The V gene's germline CDR1 is LNHDA and CDR2 SQIVND (reference sequence). CDR3 residues: CASSHLQGNAETQYF. Written as DNA, the CDR3 is TGTGCCAGTAGTCATTTACAGGGGAATGCGGAGACCCAGTACTTC.

V gene TRBV6-5 combines with J gene TRBJ2-5, with D possibly being TRBD2 (6 bases). Trimming took 2 bases from V and 5 from J, leaving 12 bases between them. The CDR3 is 14 residues long. Per the germline V gene, CDR1 is MNHEY and CDR2 is SVGAGI. CDR3 nucleotides: TGTGCCAGCAGTTACCGTTCGGGGGATGAGACCCAGTACTTC. This translates into CASSYRSGDETQYF.

The V gene is TRBV6-2 or TRBV6-3, the J gene TRBJ2-2; unclear D gene. Germline assignment: CDR1 MNHEY and CDR2 SVGEGT. There are 13 residues in the CDR3. Trimming cost V 5 bases and J 8 bases, with 12 bases left between them. The CDR3 reads CASSLPLPGELFF. The CDR3 DNA is TGTGCCAGCAGTCTGCCTTTGCCTGGGGAGCTGTTTTTT.

Comment on this clonotype: Being one base from a much bigger clone, this may be a read error. The rearrangement uses TRBV5-1 and TRBJ1-1, with a tentative D call TRBD1 (5 bases). The V gene's germline CDR1 is SGHRS and CDR2 YFSETQ. The CDR3 runs 15 residues. CDR3 sequence reads: CARSLGRGRWTEAFF. CDR3 DNA: TGTGCCCGCAGCTTAGGTAGGGGCCGGTGGACTGAAGCTTTCTTT. Drawing the rest from reference TRBV5-1 and TRBJ1-1, the complete variable domain is KAGVTQTPRYLIKTRGQQVTLSCSPISGHRSVSWYQQTPGQGLQFLFEYFSETQRNKGNFPGRFSGRQFSNSRSEMNVSTLELGDSALYLCARSLGRGRWTEAFFGQGTRLTVV.

This chain uses TRBV4-3 with TRBJ1-2; D possibly corresponds to TRBD1 (5 bases). The CDR3 has 14 amino acids. Trimming stripped 0 bases from V and 8 bases from J, with 13 bases between. The germline V gene has CDR1 LGHNA and CDR2 YSLEER. The CDR3 nucleotides are TGCGCCAGCAGCCAAGAATGGGACTCGGGAGGCTACACCTTC. Translated: CASSQEWDSGGYTF.

This clonotype was seen ten or more times. This chain joins TRBV10-3 and TRBJ2-7; D unresolved. This CDR3 is built from 14 residues. Germline assignment: CDR1 ENHRY and CDR2 SYGVKD. The V end was cut by 6 bases, the J end by 2 bases, with 14 bases between. The CDR3 protein is CAIRIQDNTYEQYF. The CDR3 DNA follows: TGTGCCATCAGGATACAAGACAATACCTACGAGCAGTACTTC.

This rearrangement joins TRBV2 to TRBJ2-5; tentatively, D is TRBD2 (6 bases). Germline CDR1 is SNHLY and CDR2 is FYNNEI. The CDR3 contains 16 residues. Trimming pared 1 base from V and 2 bases from J, leaving 14 bases between. CDR3 sequence: CASSEDSGELQETQYF. In nucleotides, the CDR3 is TGTGCCAGCAGTGAAGATTCGGGGGAGCTACAAGAGACCCAGTACTTC.

The rearrangement links TRBV11-2 to TRBJ1-6; D is ambiguous. The V and J ends lost 5 bases and 5 bases respectively, with 25 bases between them. There are 19 residues in the CDR3. Germline V gives CDR1 SGHAT, CDR2 FQNNGV. The chain's CDR3 is CASSRPGPNPDGNNSPLHF. The CDR3 bases are TGTGCCAGCAGCCGGCCGGGCCCAAATCCTGATGGGAATAATTCACCCCTCCACTTT.

With respect to this clonotype: A much larger clone lies a single base off, so this may be a read error. CDR3 nucleotide sequence: TGCAGGGGGAGGTACCAAGCCTCGGGGATTCAGCCCCAGCATTTT. It yields the protein CRGRYQASGIQPQHF. The chain recombines TRBV29-1 with TRBJ1-5; no clear D. CDR3 size: 15 residues. Germline-derived CDR1 and CDR2 are SQVTM and ANQGSEA. Full variable domain (missing parts from reference TRBV29-1 and TRBJ1-5): SAVISQKPSRDICQRGTSLTIQCQVDSQVTMMFWYRQQPGQSLTLIATANQGSEATYESGFVIDKFPISRPNLTFSTLTVSNMSPEDSSIYLCRGRYQASGIQPQHFGDGTRLSIL.

A note on this clonotype: This may be a read error: a much more frequent sequence differs by one nucleotide. The V and J genes are TRBV20-1 and TRBJ1-6; TRBD1 matches 11 bases. V gave up 5 bases and J gave up 9 bases; unmatched junction bases: 0. There are 12 residues in the CDR3. Germline V lookup: CDR1 DFQATT, CDR2 SNEGSKA (reference sequence). In DNA, the CDR3 is TGCAGTGCTGGGACAGGGGGTTCACCCCTCCACTTT. It codes for CSAGTGGSPLHF.

This clonotype was detected a few times. At one end the junction does not follow the germline gene, possibly because of a read error. The chain employs TRBV5-1 and TRBJ1-1; D remains unclear. Germline V gene data show CDR1 as SGHRS and CDR2 as YFSETQ. The CDR3 runs to 12 residues. CDR3 sequence (DNA): TGTGCCAGCAGCCAGCCGGCGGCTCGAGCTTTCTTT. This gives the protein CASSQPAARAFF. The full variable domain, with the rest looked up from reference TRBV5-1 and TRBJ1-1, is KAGVTQTPRYLIKTRGQQVTLSCSPISGHRSVSWYQQTPGQGLQFLFEYFSETQRNKGNFPGRFSGRQFSNSRSEMNVSTLELGDSALYLCASSQPAARAFFGQGTRLTVV.

The rearrangement joins TRBV24-1 to TRBJ2-7; D is unresolved. The V gene lost 3 bases and the J gene lost 7 bases, with 12 bases spanning the gap. The CDR3 sequence is 13 residues long. CDR1 is KGHDR, CDR2 SFDVKD, per germline. CDR3 amino acids: CATSDGFYGEQYF. The CDR3 DNA sequence: TGTGCCACCAGTGATGGGTTTTACGGTGAGCAGTACTTC.

This clonotype was recorded many times. For the CDR3, the DNA is TGTGCCAGCAGCAAAGGTGGGACAGACAACTACACCTTC. This translates into CASSKGGTDNYTF. V is TRBV13 and J is TRBJ1-2, with 7 bases aligning to TRBD1. This CDR3 comprises 13 residues. With V trimmed by 5 bases and J by 10 bases, 10 bases remained unmatched. In germline, CDR1 is PRHDT, CDR2 FYEKMQ (reference sequence). The whole variable domain, remainder taken from reference TRBV13 and TRBJ1-2, is AAGVIQSPRHLIKEKRETATLKCYPIPRHDTVYWYQQGPGQDPQFLISFYEKMQSDKGSIPDRFSAQQFSDYHSELNMSSLELGDSALYFCASSKGGTDNYTFGSGTRLTVV.

The CDR3 DNA is TGCAGTGCTATCCGGACAGGGGCGGAATATGGCTACACCTTC. Translating it yields CSAIRTGAEYGYTF. V and J are TRBV20-1 and TRBJ1-2; 9 positions match TRBD1. V lost 4 bases and J lost 5; bases outside the gene matches: 8. Germline V gene lookup returns CDR1 DFQATT and CDR2 SNEGSKA (reference sequence). The CDR3 sequence is 14 residues long.